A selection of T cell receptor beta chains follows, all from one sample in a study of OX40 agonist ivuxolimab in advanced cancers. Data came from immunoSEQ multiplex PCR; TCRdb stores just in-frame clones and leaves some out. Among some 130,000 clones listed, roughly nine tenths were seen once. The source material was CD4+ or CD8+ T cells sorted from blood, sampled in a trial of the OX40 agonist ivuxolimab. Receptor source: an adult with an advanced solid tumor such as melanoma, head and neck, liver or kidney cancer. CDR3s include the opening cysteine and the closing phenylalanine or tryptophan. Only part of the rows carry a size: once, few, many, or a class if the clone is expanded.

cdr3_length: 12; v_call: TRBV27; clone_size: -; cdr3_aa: CASSSNTDTQYF
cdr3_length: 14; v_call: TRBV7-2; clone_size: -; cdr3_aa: CVSSPGQGSYEQYF
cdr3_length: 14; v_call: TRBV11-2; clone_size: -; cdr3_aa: CASSRRTSGNEQYF
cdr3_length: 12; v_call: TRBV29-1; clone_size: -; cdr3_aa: CSVVMSTYEQYF
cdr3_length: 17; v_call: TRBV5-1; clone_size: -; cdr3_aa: CASSLAGTGSTNEKLFF
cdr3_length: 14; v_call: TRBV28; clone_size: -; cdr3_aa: CATKTGDSNQPQHF
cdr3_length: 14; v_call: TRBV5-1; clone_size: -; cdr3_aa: CASSLQRVTDTQYF
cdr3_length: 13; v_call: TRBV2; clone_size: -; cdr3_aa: CASRGNGDTEAFF
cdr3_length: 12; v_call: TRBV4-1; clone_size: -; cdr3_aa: CASSQGWGEQFF
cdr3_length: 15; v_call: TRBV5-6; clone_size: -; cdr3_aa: CASSLQRGASDTQYF
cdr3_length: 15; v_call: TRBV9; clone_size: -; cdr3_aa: CASSVFDSPKNIQYF
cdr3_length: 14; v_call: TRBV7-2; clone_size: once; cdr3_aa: CASSSNGALREQYF
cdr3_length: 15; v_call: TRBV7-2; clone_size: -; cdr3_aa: CASSLGATRQGEQYF
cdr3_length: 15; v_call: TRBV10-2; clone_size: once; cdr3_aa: CASRNLIQNSYEQYF
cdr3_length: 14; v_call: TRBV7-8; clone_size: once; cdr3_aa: CASSPTGYNQPQHF
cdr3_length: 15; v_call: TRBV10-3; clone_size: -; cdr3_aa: CAISNREAGPGELFF
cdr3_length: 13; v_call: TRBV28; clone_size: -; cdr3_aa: CASGIQGNYGYTF
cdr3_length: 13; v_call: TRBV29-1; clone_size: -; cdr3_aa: CSVEGQGTDTQYF
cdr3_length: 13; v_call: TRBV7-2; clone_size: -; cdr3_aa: CASSFRIADTQYF
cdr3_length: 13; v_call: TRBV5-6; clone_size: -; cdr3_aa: CASSLDYTDTQYF
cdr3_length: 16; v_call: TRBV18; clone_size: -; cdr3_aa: CASSPPSTAGTGELFF
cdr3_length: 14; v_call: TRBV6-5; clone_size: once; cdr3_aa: CAIPLGQSVCEAFF
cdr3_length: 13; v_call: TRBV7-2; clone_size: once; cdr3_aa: CASSLQEAGELFF
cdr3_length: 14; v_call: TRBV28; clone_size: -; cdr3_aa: CASSLPTRADTQYF
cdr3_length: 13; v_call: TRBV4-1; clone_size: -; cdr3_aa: CASSPLLGNIQYF
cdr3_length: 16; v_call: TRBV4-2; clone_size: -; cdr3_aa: CASSSRTRSNTGELFF
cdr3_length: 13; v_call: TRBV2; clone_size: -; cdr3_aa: CASGAGGTDTQYF
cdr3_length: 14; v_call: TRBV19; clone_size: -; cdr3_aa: CASRAGGASTEAFF
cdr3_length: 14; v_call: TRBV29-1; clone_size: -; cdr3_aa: CSVEGVQGARGYTF
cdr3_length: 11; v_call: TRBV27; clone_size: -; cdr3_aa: CASSSYYEQYF
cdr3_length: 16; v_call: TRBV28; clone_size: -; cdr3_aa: CASSLYGQGRHNEQFF
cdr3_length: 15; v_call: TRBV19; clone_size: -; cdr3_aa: CASSIAGRDYNEQFF
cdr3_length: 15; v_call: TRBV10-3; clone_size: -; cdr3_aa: CAISEGGNRPDTQYF
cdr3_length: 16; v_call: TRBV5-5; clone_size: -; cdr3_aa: CASSWGSGTLNQPQHF
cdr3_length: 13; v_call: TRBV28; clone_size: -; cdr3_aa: CASNPTGERGQFF
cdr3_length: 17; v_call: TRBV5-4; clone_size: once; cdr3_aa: CASSLTSGGSSTDTQYF
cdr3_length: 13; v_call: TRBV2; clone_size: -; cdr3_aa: CASIGQGSSGYTF
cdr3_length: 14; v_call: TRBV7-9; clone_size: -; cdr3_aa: CASSSGGRRDTQYF
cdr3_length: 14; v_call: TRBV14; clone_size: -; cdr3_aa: CASSQGTGGETQYF
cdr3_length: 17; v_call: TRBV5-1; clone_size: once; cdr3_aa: CASSLVRGLIGDTEAFF
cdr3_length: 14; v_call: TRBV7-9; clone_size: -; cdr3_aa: CASPGVGNTGELFF
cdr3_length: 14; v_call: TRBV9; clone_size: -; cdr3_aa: CAVGEERSYNEQFF
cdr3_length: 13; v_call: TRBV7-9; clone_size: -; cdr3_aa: CASSLQGGTEAFF
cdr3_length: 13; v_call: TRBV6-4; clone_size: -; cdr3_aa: CASSQQGNTEAFF
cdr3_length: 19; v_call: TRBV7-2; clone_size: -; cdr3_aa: CASSLSGDGGTGVNTEAFF
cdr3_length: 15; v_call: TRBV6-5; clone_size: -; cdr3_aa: CASSYDAGGSYEQYF
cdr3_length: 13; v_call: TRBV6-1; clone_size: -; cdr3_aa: CASSEQDREEQYF
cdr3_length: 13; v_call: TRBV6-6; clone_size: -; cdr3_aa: CASSFPTGEEAFF
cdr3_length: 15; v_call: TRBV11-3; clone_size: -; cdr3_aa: CASSSGLGGPDTQYF
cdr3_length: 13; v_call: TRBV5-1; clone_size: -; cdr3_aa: CASSFQANTEAFF
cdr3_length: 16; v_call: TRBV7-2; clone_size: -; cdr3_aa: CASSRVTGTGANVLTF
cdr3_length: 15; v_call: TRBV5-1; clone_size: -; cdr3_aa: CASSWGTGANYGYTF
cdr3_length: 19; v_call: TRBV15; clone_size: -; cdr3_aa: CATSRGLQGSRSGANVLTF
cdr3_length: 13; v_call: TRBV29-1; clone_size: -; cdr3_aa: CSVGPRSGSPLHF